This passage covers 15 T cell receptor beta chains from one sample sequenced in a study of cytomegalovirus exposure and HLA in healthy donors. With 60 Vbeta and 13 Jbeta primers, the PCR was carried out. The repertoire was sequenced with immunoSEQ multiplex PCR; TCRdb's copy has only in-frame clones and lacks some. Among approximately 130,000 clones listed, around three quarters were seen once. Sequencing was carried out using PBMCs. These receptors came from a woman in her fifties or sixties in good health and CMV-seropositive.

This clone was detected only a few times. This chain links TRBV6-6 with TRBJ1-4; D unclear. The CDR3 extends over 14 amino acids. Trimming removed 2 bases at V and 5 bases at J, with 9 bases between. Germline V gives CDR1 MNHNY, CDR2 SVGAGI (reference sequence). CDR3 DNA: TGTGCCAGCAGTTACCAGACGGGGAATGAAAAACTGTTTTTT. Its protein product is CASSYQTGNEKLFF.

The rearrangement uses TRBV2 and TRBJ1-1; no clear D. The CDR3 totals 11 residues. CDR1 and CDR2 from the germline V gene are SNHLY and FYNNEI. Trimming took 6 bases from V and 6 from J, leaving 8 bases between them. The CDR3 coding sequence is TGTGCCAGCAGGGGCGGGGCTGAAGCTTTCTTT. Translating it yields CASRGGAEAFF.

This chain joins TRBV19 and TRBJ1-4; D ambiguous. CDR3 length: 14 amino acids. Germline CDR1 reads LNHDA; CDR2 reads SQIVND (reference sequence). V shed 5 bases and J shed 0 bases, with 7 bases lying between them. As DNA, the CDR3 is TGTGCCAGTAGTTCGCCTACAACTAATGAAAAACTGTTTTTT. It translates to CASSSPTTNEKLFF.

This clone is termed medium-sized. V and J are TRBV5-1 and TRBJ1-3, with a tentative D call TRBD1 (5 bases). Germline values: CDR1 SGHRS, CDR2 YFSETQ. This CDR3 spans 14 amino acids. Between the trimmed V and J ends, which lost 1 base and 2 bases, there was a span of 7 bases. CDR3 amino acids: CASSLSGTGNTIYF. The CDR3 DNA follows: TGCGCCAGCAGCTTGTCAGGGACTGGAAACACCATATATTTT.

This chain links TRBV7-6 with TRBJ2-7; maybe TRBD1 (6 bases). The CDR3 is made up of 14 amino acids. Germline CDR1 and CDR2: SGHVS and FNYEAQ. Trimming stripped 4 bases from V and 3 bases from J, with 13 bases between. Written as DNA, the CDR3 is TGTGCCAGCAGCTCCCGACAGGAGGACTACGAGCAGTACTTC. Its translation is CASSSRQEDYEQYF.

This rearrangement joins TRBV11-2 to TRBJ2-1; 12 positions match TRBD2. Trimming took 5 bases from V and 10 from J; bases not matched to a gene: 12. The CDR3 length is 16 residues. Germline V gene lookup returns CDR1 SGHAT and CDR2 FQNNGV. Here the CDR3 reads CASSQLAGGTLGEQFF. CDR3 DNA sequence: TGTGCCAGCAGCCAACTAGCGGGGGGTACCCTAGGGGAGCAGTTCTTC.

This clone has more than one count but fewer than ten. The chain carries TRBV10-1 and TRBJ2-5; 7 nucleotides match TRBD1. The germline V gene has CDR1 WNHNN and CDR2 SYGVQD (reference sequence). The CDR3 contains 13 residues. Unmatched junction bases numbered 7, after V lost 8 bases and J lost 4 bases. The chain's CDR3 is CASSTGPGETQYF. CDR3 in DNA: TGCGCCAGCTCGACAGGGCCCGGAGAGACCCAGTACTTC.

The genes are TRBV6-1 and TRBJ1-2; no clear D. This CDR3 comprises 14 residues. V lost 3 bases and J lost 2, with 10 bases in between. Looked up from germline, CDR1 is MNHNS and CDR2 is SASEGT. The CDR3 nucleotides read TGTGCCAGCAGTGAGCCCGGGATCAACTATGGCTACACCTTC. Residues: CASSEPGINYGYTF.

This sequence joins TRBV15 and TRBJ1-4, with 10 positions matching TRBD1. CDR1 LNHNV and CDR2 YYDKDF come from the germline V gene (reference sequence). This CDR3 has 16 residues. Germline trimming cut 0 bases from V and 5 bases from J; bases unmatched to any gene: 3. DNA of the CDR3: TGTGCCACCAGCAGAGAAGGGGGACAGGGGAATGAAAAACTGTTTTTT. Translating it yields CATSREGGQGNEKLFF. Together with reference TRBV15 and TRBJ1-4, the CDR3 gives the full variable domain: DAMVIQNPRYQVTQFGKPVTLSCSQTLNHNVMYWYQQKSSQAPKLLFHYYDKDFNNEADTPDNFQSRRPNTSFCFLDIRSPGLGDTAMYLCATSREGGQGNEKLFFGSGTQLSVL.

This chain links TRBV2 with TRBJ2-1; D is possibly TRBD2 (6 bases). The CDR3 consists of 14 residues. V lost 8 bases to trimming and J lost 7 bases, with 18 bases between them. From germline, CDR1 is SNHLY and CDR2 FYNNEI. In DNA form, the CDR3 reads TGTGCCAGCGGCGGGTGGGGGGAAGGTAATGAGCAGTTCTTC. This codes for CASGGWGEGNEQFF.

The chain has TRBV5-4 and TRBJ2-7; 11 bases are a match to TRBD2. Trimming removed 3 bases from V and 2 bases from J; junction bases left unmatched: 4. The CDR3 has 15 residues. Germline CDR1 reads SGHNT; CDR2 reads YYREEE (reference sequence). As DNA, the CDR3 is TGTGCCAGCAGCTCACCTAGCGGGGGGCCCTACGAGCAGTACTTC. It encodes CASSSPSGGPYEQYF. Variable domain in full (rest from reference TRBV5-4 and TRBJ2-7): ETGVTQSPTHLIKTRGQQVTLRCSSQSGHNTVSWYQQALGQGPQFIFQYYREEENGRGNFPPRFSGLQFPNYSSELNVNALELDDSALYLCASSSPSGGPYEQYFGPGTRLTVT.

This clone occurred a few times. This chain uses TRBV6-1 with TRBJ1-2, with a possible D match to TRBD1 (5 bases). This CDR3 region has 14 residues. V lost 3 bases and J 4 bases, leaving 12 bases between the germline ends. Germline loops: CDR1 MNHNS, CDR2 SASEGT. CDR3 residues: CASSDGGKAYGYTF. CDR3 DNA sequence: TGTGCCAGCAGTGACGGGGGTAAGGCCTATGGCTACACCTTC.

This rearrangement joins TRBV6-5 to TRBJ1-2; D is ambiguous. Trimming cost V 11 bases and J 2 bases, with 15 bases left between them. This CDR3 has 13 residues. In germline, CDR1 is MNHEY, CDR2 SVGAGI. The CDR3 spells CASKEEVNYGYTF. CDR3 bases: TGTGCCTCTAAGGAGGAGGTAAACTATGGCTACACCTTC.

This clone was seen more than once but under ten times. This rearrangement joins TRBV5-6 to TRBJ1-1, with D hard to call. The V and J ends lost 4 bases and 1 base respectively, with 11 bases between them. In germline, CDR1 is SGHDT, CDR2 YYEEEE. CDR3 size: 14 residues. This chain's CDR3 is CASSRGGRNTEAFF. DNA of the CDR3: TGTGCCAGCAGCCGGGGAGGGAGGAACACTGAAGCTTTCTTT.

This clone came up a few times. The gene calls are TRBV7-9 and TRBJ2-7; 10 bases are shared with TRBD2. The V gene's germline CDR1 is SEHNR and CDR2 FQNEAQ (reference sequence). The CDR3 extends over 16 amino acids. With 5 bases clipped from V and 8 bases from J, the junction kept 15 bases outside the gene matches. CDR3 DNA sequence: TGTGCCAGCAGCCCGACCTCGGGACTAGCGTTGGATAAGCAGTACTTC. Its translation is CASSPTSGLALDKQYF.